A single sample is the source of the 21 T cell receptor beta chains below, sequenced in a study of vaccination effects on CD4 cells after COVID-19. Profiling relied on immunoSEQ multiplex PCR, and the TCRdb table lists in-frame clones only, not all of them. The sample carries roughly 20,000 clones, roughly two thirds recorded once. The ViraFEST assay expanded antigen-specific CD4+ T cells with viral peptide pools before sequencing. It was after nine to ten days of culture that CD4+ T cells were isolated. Nobody among the vaccine recipients had prior SARS-CoV-2 infection (nucleocapsid antibodies were negative). These receptors are not linked to any known antigen. The sample was CD4+ T cells from PBMCs cultured with HCoV-NL63 spike peptides, taken before COVID-19 vaccination. The receptor source for this set is a human donor who received a COVID-19 vaccine.

J is TRBJ2-7 and V is TRBV6-9, with D possibly being TRBD1 or TRBD2 (5 bases each). Trimming stripped 7 bases from V and 0 bases from J, with 10 bases between. Per germline, CDR1 MNHGY and CDR2 SVAAGI. The CDR3 length is 13 residues. CDR3 sequence: CASTWGTSYEQYF. The CDR3 bases are TGTGCCAGCACGTGGGGGACCTCCTACGAGCAGTACTTC.

This clone occurred once. The chain is built from TRBV27 and TRBJ1-2; 10 bases map to TRBD1. The junction had 4 bases not matched to a gene; V was cut back by 5 bases and J by 7 bases. The germline V gene encodes CDR1 MNHEY and CDR2 SMNVEV (reference sequence). The CDR3 runs to 13 residues. CDR3 DNA sequence: TGTGCCAGCAGTCGGACAGGGGGTTTTGGCTACACCTTC. This codes for CASSRTGGFGYTF.

V is TRBV3-1 (or the pseudogene TRBV3-2) and J is TRBJ2-7; the match to TRBD1 covers 8 bases. Germline V lookup: CDR1 LGHDT, CDR2 YNNKEL (reference sequence). The junction had 6 bases not matched to a gene; V was cut back by 5 bases and J by 6 bases. This CDR3 is 13 amino acids long. This CDR3 reads CASSAYRGAEQYF. In DNA form, the CDR3 reads TGTGCCAGCAGCGCCTACAGGGGGGCCGAGCAGTACTTC.

J is TRBJ2-1 and V is TRBV7-8; no definite D call. V dropped 2 bases and J dropped 2 bases, with 13 bases sitting between them. The germline V gene has CDR1 SGHVS and CDR2 FQNEAQ. The CDR3 extends over 16 amino acids. The CDR3 sequence: CASSLYFDTAYNEQFF. The DNA for the CDR3 is TGTGCCAGCAGCTTATATTTTGATACCGCCTACAATGAGCAGTTCTTC.

This chain uses TRBV4-2 with TRBJ2-5, with 11 bases aligning to TRBD2. The V and J ends lost 3 bases and 3 bases, in that order; junction bases with no gene match: 9. The CDR3 is made up of 17 amino acids. CDR1 is LGHNA, CDR2 YNFKEQ, per germline. The CDR3 loop is CASSHLLTSGNEETQYF. The CDR3 nucleotides read TGTGCCAGCAGCCACCTCTTGACTAGCGGGAACGAAGAGACCCAGTACTTC.

J is TRBJ2-3 and V is TRBV5-1; 8 nucleotides agree with TRBD2. With V trimmed by 4 bases and J by 1 base, 8 bases remained unmatched. Germline V gene lookup returns CDR1 SGHRS and CDR2 YFSETQ. The CDR3 runs 16 residues. CDR3 loop: CASSGGSGGGTDTQYF. CDR3 nucleotide sequence: TGCGCCAGCAGCGGGGGGAGCGGGGGTGGCACAGATACGCAGTATTTT.

This sequence joins TRBV5-1 and TRBJ2-1; tentatively, D is TRBD2 (5 bases). The CDR3 runs to 17 residues. Looked up from germline, CDR1 is SGHRS and CDR2 is YFSETQ. Trimming removed 0 bases from V and 5 bases from J, with 18 bases in between. The CDR3 coding sequence is TGCGCCAGCAGCTTGGCTAAAGGGAGCGATCTGCACAATGAGCAGTTCTTC. It is translated as CASSLAKGSDLHNEQFF. The full variable domain, completed using reference TRBV5-1 and TRBJ2-1, is KAGVTQTPRYLIKTRGQQVTLSCSPISGHRSVSWYQQTPGQGLQFLFEYFSETQRNKGNFPGRFSGRQFSNSRSEMNVSTLELGDSALYLCASSLAKGSDLHNEQFFGPGTRLTVL.

The CDR3 DNA reads TGTGCCAGCAGCAATCCGACGGCTCTCACAGATACGCAGTATTTT. This translates into CASSNPTALTDTQYF. The V gene is TRBV28, the J gene TRBJ2-3; no definite D call. Germline V gene sequence: CDR1 MDHEN, CDR2 SYDVKM. Trimming removed 6 bases at V and 2 bases at J, with 15 bases between. The CDR3 has 15 amino acids. The variable domain in full, completed from reference TRBV28 and TRBJ2-3, reads DVKVTQSSRYLVKRTGEKVFLECVQDMDHENMFWYRQDPGLGLRLIYFSYDVKMKEKGDIPEGYSVSREKKERFSLILESASTNQTSMYLCASSNPTALTDTQYFGPGTRLTVL.

The chain is built from TRBV5-5 and TRBJ1-1, with TRBD1 identical over 9 bases. Looked up from germline, CDR1 is SGHKS and CDR2 is YYEKEE (reference sequence). Trimming cost V 3 bases and J 0 bases; bases outside gene matches: 9. This CDR3 is built from 17 residues. CDR3 coding DNA: TGTGCCAGCAGCTCGGCGGACAGGGGACTCATGAACACTGAAGCTTTCTTT. Translated, it gives CASSSADRGLMNTEAFF. The full variable domain, with the rest looked up from reference TRBV5-5 and TRBJ1-1, is DAGVTQSPTHLIKTRGQQVTLRCSPISGHKSVSWYQQVLGQGPQFIFQYYEKEERGRGNFPDRFSARQFPNYSSELNVNALLLGDSALYLCASSSADRGLMNTEAFFGQGTRLTVV.

This clone showed up just a few times. The chain has TRBV11-2 and TRBJ2-7; 8 bases align to TRBD2. Germline V gene lookup returns CDR1 SGHAT and CDR2 FQNNGV. The CDR3 is 15 amino acids. V was clipped by 2 bases and J by 2 bases; unmatched bases: 5. The CDR3: CASSLLLAEAYEQYF. The DNA for the CDR3 is TGTGCCAGCAGCTTATTACTAGCGGAAGCCTACGAGCAGTACTTC.

This chain links TRBV2 with TRBJ2-3; D not resolved. V shed 1 base and J shed 6 bases, with 2 bases lying between them. The germline CDR1 and CDR2 sequences are SNHLY and FYNNEI. The CDR3 sequence is 11 residues long. DNA of the CDR3: TGTGCCAGCAGTGAAGAGGATACGCAGTATTTT. This gives the protein CASSEEDTQYF.

The chain uses TRBV28 and TRBJ1-6; no definite D call. This CDR3 spans 15 amino acids. From germline, CDR1 is MDHEN and CDR2 SYDVKM. V was cut by 5 bases and J by 7 bases, with 15 bases left in between. CDR3 DNA: TGTGCCAGCAGTCTCACGGTTTCCTCAAATTCACCCCTCCACTTT. It specifies CASSLTVSSNSPLHF.

The chain carries TRBV6-6 and TRBJ1-2, with TRBD1 as a possible D gene (5 bases). CDR1 and CDR2 (germline): MNHNY, SVGAGI (reference sequence). CDR3 length: 14 residues. V gave up 2 bases and J gave up 2 bases, with 9 bases separating them. The CDR3 DNA reads TGTGCCAGCAGTTACCCCGCAGGGAACTATGGCTACACCTTC. Protein: CASSYPAGNYGYTF.

The V gene is TRBV6-6, the J gene TRBJ1-6; perhaps TRBD1 as D (5 bases). Germline loops: CDR1 MNHNY, CDR2 SVGAGI (reference sequence). With 1 base removed from V and 10 bases from J, the gap between germline ends came to 11 bases. The CDR3 consists of 14 residues. CDR3: CASSYFEGRSPLHF. CDR3 coding DNA: TGTGCCAGCAGTTACTTTGAGGGGCGGTCACCCCTCCACTTT.

The V call is TRBV2, the J call TRBJ2-5, with D uncertain. The CDR3 covers 10 residues. Per the germline V gene, CDR1 is SNHLY and CDR2 is FYNNEI. The ends were cut back, 8 bases at V and 5 bases at J, with 6 bases in the middle. CDR3 protein: CASALETQYF. Written as DNA, the CDR3 is TGTGCCAGCGCTCTGGAGACCCAGTACTTC.

The table lists this clone with a count of one. The chain couples TRBV5-4 to TRBJ2-5, with 9 bases fitting TRBD1. From germline, CDR1 is SGHNT and CDR2 YYREEE (reference sequence). This CDR3 is 14 amino acids long. V was pared by 3 bases and J by 5 bases, with 5 bases of the junction left unmatched. The CDR3 region has the DNA TGTGCCAGCAGCTCCGGGACAGGGTCGGAGACCCAGTACTTC. Amino acid sequence: CASSSGTGSETQYF.

The chain uses TRBV6-2 or TRBV6-3 and TRBJ1-1, with TRBD1 as a possible D gene (5 bases). This CDR3 is built from 14 residues. CDR1 MNHEY and CDR2 SVGEGT come from the germline V gene. With 6 bases removed from V and 2 bases from J, the gap between germline ends came to 13 bases. The CDR3: CASSPGRANTEAFF. The CDR3 DNA sequence: TGTGCCAGCAGCCCGGGACGGGCAAACACTGAAGCTTTCTTT.

CDR3 residues: CASGLVLFGRGKYTDTQYF. DNA of the CDR3: TGTGCTAGTGGTTTGGTTCTTTTTGGGAGGGGTAAATACACAGATACGCAGTATTTT. The chain carries TRBV12-5 and TRBJ2-3; TRBD2 matches 7 bases. The CDR3 runs to 19 residues. V lost 0 bases to trimming and J lost 2 bases; unmatched junction nucleotides: 14. The germline gives CDR1 LGHNT, CDR2 FRNRAP.

The sample holds a few counts of this clone. The J gene is TRBJ1-1, the V gene TRBV7-9, with D hard to call. This CDR3 has 12 amino acids. The V and J ends lost 1 base and 5 bases respectively, with 5 bases between them. Germline V gene lookup returns CDR1 SEHNR and CDR2 FQNEAQ (reference sequence). CDR3 nucleotide sequence: TGTGCCAGCAGCTTAGGATCGACTGAAGCTTTCTTT. It codes for CASSLGSTEAFF.

The chain uses TRBV19 and TRBJ1-3; D gene ambiguous. CDR3 size: 14 residues. The germline gives CDR1 LNHDA, CDR2 SQIVND (reference sequence). The V gene lost 2 bases and the J gene lost 0 bases, with 5 bases spanning the gap. The CDR3 region is CASSILASGNTIYF. The CDR3 DNA follows: TGTGCCAGTAGTATACTGGCCTCTGGAAACACCATATATTTT.

The V call is TRBV6-5, the J call TRBJ1-4; D remains ambiguous. The V end was cut by 5 bases, the J end by 2 bases, with 12 bases between. The CDR3 extends over 15 amino acids. CDR1 and CDR2 from the germline V gene are MNHEY and SVGAGI. The CDR3 is CASSPAGRTNEKLFF. In DNA form, the CDR3 reads TGTGCCAGCAGTCCCGCCGGGCGGACTAATGAAAAACTGTTTTTT.